The 7 T cell receptor beta chains presented below share a single source sample, sequenced in a study of blood T cell repertoires in COVID-19. The data were produced by immunoSEQ multiplex PCR, yet TCRdb's version contains in-frame clones alone and is incomplete. Of 70,000 or so clones listed, 80% to 85% are singletons. Sequencing was performed on peripheral blood. The receptors were gathered from a man of 80 years or more with active or convalescent COVID-19.

This chain uses TRBV19 with TRBJ2-5; TRBD2 aligns across 13 bases. There are 18 residues in the CDR3. Per germline, CDR1 LNHDA and CDR2 SQIVND (reference sequence). The J segment lost 1 base and the V segment lost 0 bases, leaving 5 bases of the junction unmatched. The CDR3 sequence is CASSIDRGTSGTQETQYF. CDR3 coding DNA: TGTGCCAGTAGTATAGATCGGGGGACTAGCGGGACCCAAGAGACCCAGTACTTC. Supplemented by reference TRBV19 and TRBJ2-5, the full variable domain reads DGGITQSPKYLFRKEGQNVTLSCEQNLNHDAMYWYRQDPGQGLRLIYYSQIVNDFQKGDIAEGYSVSREKKESFPLTVTSAQKNPTAFYLCASSIDRGTSGTQETQYFGPGTRLLVL.

This clone was counted once. The chain carries TRBV30 and TRBJ1-6; possible D gene TRBD1, 6 bases. From germline, CDR1 is GTSNPN and CDR2 SVGIG (reference sequence). The CDR3 has 13 residues. Trimming shortened V by 3 bases and J by 9 bases, and 12 bases separated the two germline ends. CDR3 residues: CAWRRQVGSPLHF. The CDR3 DNA follows: TGTGCCTGGAGAAGACAGGTGGGTTCACCCCTCCACTTT.

CDR3 amino acids: CASSITQGMGNEQFF. The CDR3 DNA sequence: TGTGCCAGTAGTATAACGCAGGGTATGGGCAATGAGCAGTTCTTC. The chain links TRBV19 to TRBJ2-1; maybe TRBD1 (5 bases). Germline V lookup: CDR1 LNHDA, CDR2 SQIVND (reference sequence). This CDR3 is built from 15 residues. The V end lost 2 bases, the J end lost 6 bases, and 14 bases lay between the germline ends. Filled out from reference TRBV19 and TRBJ2-1, the complete variable domain reads DGGITQSPKYLFRKEGQNVTLSCEQNLNHDAMYWYRQDPGQGLRLIYYSQIVNDFQKGDIAEGYSVSREKKESFPLTVTSAQKNPTAFYLCASSITQGMGNEQFFGPGTRLTVL.

The chain is built from TRBV5-1 and TRBJ1-3; tentatively, D is TRBD1 (6 bases). The ends were cut back, 4 bases at V and 2 bases at J, with 10 bases in the middle. The CDR3 has 14 residues. CDR1 and CDR2 from the germline V gene are SGHRS and YFSETQ. DNA of the CDR3: TGCGCCAGCAGCCCACAGGGTGCTGGAAACACCATATATTTT. This sequence encodes CASSPQGAGNTIYF.

This clone was found a few times. V gene TRBV6-1 combines with J gene TRBJ1-5; 8 bases agree with TRBD1. CDR3 size: 16 residues. V lost 0 bases to trimming and J lost 4 bases; unmatched junction nucleotides: 5. The germline V gene has CDR1 MNHNS and CDR2 SASEGT. Written as DNA, the CDR3 is TGTGCCAGCAGTGAAGCGGTCAGGGGGCCGAATCAGCCCCAGCATTTT. Amino acids: CASSEAVRGPNQPQHF.

J is TRBJ1-2 and V is TRBV4-1; 9 bases agree with TRBD1. Germline CDR1 reads MGHRA; CDR2 reads YSYEKL. There are 13 residues in the CDR3. Trimming cost V 6 bases and J 5 bases; bases outside gene matches: 4. CDR3 nucleotides: TGCGCCAGCAGTCCAGACAGGGGGTATGGCTACACCTTC. Translation gives CASSPDRGYGYTF.

The DNA of the CDR3 is TGCGCCAGCAGCCCACAGGGTACCCCAGACTATGGCTACACCTTC. Its translation is CASSPQGTPDYGYTF. V is TRBV5-1 and J is TRBJ1-2; possible D gene TRBD1, 6 bases. V was trimmed by 4 bases and J by 3 bases, leaving 16 bases between them. Germline V gene data show CDR1 as SGHRS and CDR2 as YFSETQ. The CDR3 sequence is 15 residues long.